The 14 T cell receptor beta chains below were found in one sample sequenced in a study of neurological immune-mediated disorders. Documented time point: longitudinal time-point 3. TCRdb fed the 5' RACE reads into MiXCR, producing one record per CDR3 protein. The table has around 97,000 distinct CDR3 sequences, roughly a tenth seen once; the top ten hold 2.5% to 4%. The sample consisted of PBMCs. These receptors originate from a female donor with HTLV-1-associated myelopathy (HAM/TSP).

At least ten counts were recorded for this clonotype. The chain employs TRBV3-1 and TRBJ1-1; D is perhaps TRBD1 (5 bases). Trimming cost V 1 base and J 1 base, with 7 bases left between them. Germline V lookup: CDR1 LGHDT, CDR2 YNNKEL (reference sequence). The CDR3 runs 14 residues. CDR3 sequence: CASSQAGGNTEAFF. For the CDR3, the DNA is TGTGCCAGCAGCCAAGCGGGGGGGAACACTGAAGCTTTCTTT. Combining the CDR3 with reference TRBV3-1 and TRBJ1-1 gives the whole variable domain DTAVSQTPKYLVTQMGNDKSIKCEQNLGHDTMYWYKQDSKKFLKIMFSYNNKELIINETVPNRFSPKSPDKAHLNLHINSLELGDSAVYFCASSQAGGNTEAFFGQGTRLTVV.

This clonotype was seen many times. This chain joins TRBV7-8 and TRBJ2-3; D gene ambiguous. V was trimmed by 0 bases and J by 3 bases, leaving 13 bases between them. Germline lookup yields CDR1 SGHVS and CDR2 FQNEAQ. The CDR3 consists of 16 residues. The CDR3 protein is CASSLARSSRTDTQYF. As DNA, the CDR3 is TGTGCCAGCAGCTTAGCGCGCTCATCCCGGACAGATACGCAGTATTTT. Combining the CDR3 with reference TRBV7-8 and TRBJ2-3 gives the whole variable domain GAGVSQSPRYKVAKRGQDVALRCDPISGHVSLFWYQQALGQGPEFLTYFQNEAQLDKSGLPSDRFFAERPEGSVSTLKIQRTQQEDSAVYLCASSLARSSRTDTQYFGPGTRLTVL.

The CDR3 reads CASSLAPGTGVGDTQYF. CDR3 in DNA: TGCGCCAGCAGCTTGGCCCCCGGGACAGGGGTGGGAGATACGCAGTATTTT. V is TRBV5-1 and J is TRBJ2-3, with 10 bases identical to TRBD1. The CDR3 has 17 amino acids. Unmatched junction bases numbered 9, after V lost 0 bases and J lost 5 bases. Germline CDR1 SGHRS, CDR2 YFSETQ.

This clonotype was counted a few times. The CDR3 spells CASSQETGYGYTF. In DNA, the CDR3 is TGCGCCAGCAGCCAGGAGACAGGCTATGGCTACACCTTC. This rearrangement joins TRBV5-1 to TRBJ1-2; TRBD1 is a possible D gene (6 bases). V dropped 4 bases and J dropped 4 bases, with 11 bases sitting between them. The CDR3 extends over 13 amino acids. The germline V gene encodes CDR1 SGHRS and CDR2 YFSETQ.

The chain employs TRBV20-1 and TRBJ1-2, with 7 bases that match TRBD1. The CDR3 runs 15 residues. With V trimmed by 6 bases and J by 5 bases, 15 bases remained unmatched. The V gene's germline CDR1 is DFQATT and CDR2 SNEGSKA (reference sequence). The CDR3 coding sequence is TGCAGTGCCTCAGCTCCAGGGGGTTCATATTATGGCTACACCTTC. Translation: CSASAPGGSYYGYTF.

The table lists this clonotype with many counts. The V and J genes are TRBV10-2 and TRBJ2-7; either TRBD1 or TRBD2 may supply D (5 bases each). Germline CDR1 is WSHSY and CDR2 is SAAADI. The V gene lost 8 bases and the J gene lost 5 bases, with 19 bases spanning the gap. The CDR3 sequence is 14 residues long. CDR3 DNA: TGCGCCAGCGCCCACGGGACGGGCGCCCACGAGCAGTACTTC. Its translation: CASAHGTGAHEQYF.

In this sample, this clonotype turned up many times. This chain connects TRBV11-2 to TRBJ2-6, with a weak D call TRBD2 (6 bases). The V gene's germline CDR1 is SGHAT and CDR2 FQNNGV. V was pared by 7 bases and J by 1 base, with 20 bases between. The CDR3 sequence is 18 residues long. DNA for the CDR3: TGTGCCAGCACTTACAGGTTCCTAGCGAGTTCTGGGGCCAACGTCCTGACTTTC. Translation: CASTYRFLASSGANVLTF.

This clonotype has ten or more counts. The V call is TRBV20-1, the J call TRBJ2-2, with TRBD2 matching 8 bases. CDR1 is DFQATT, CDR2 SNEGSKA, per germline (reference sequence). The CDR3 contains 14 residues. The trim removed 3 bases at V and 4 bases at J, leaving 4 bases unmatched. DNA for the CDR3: TGCAGTGCTAGCGGGGGGGCGACCACCGGGGAGCTGTTTTTT. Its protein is CSASGGATTGELFF.

CDR3 DNA sequence: TGTGCCAGCAGTTATTTGGTTGCAGGTGAAGCTTTCTTT. It encodes CASSYLVAGEAFF. The V call is TRBV6-2 or TRBV6-3, the J call TRBJ1-1; D not resolved. Trimming stripped 3 bases from V and 7 bases from J, with 12 bases between. Germline CDR1 is MNHEY and CDR2 is SVGEGT. The CDR3 consists of 13 residues.

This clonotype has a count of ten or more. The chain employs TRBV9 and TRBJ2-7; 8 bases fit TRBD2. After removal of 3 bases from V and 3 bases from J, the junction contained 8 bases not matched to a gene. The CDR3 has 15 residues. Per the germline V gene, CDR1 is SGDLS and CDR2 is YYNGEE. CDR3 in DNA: TGTGCCAGCAGCGCGGCAGCGGGGGCACGCTACGAGCAGTACTTC. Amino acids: CASSAAAGARYEQYF.

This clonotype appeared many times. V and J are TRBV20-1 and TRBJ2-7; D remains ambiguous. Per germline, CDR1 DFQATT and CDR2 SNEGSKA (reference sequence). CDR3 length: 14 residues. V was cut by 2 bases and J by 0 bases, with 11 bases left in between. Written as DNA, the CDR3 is TGCAGTGCTAGATTAGGTTTTAACTCCTACGAGCAGTACTTC. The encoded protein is CSARLGFNSYEQYF.

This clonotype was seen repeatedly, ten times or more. Here the CDR3 reads CASSYWPRLAGGNEQFF. CDR3 coding DNA: TGTGCCAGCAGTTATTGGCCCCGACTAGCGGGGGGTAATGAGCAGTTCTTC. This chain links TRBV6-5 with TRBJ2-1; TRBD2 matches at 13 bases. Unmatched junction bases numbered 9, after V lost 3 bases and J lost 7 bases. From germline, CDR1 is MNHEY and CDR2 SVGAGI. The CDR3 contains 17 residues.

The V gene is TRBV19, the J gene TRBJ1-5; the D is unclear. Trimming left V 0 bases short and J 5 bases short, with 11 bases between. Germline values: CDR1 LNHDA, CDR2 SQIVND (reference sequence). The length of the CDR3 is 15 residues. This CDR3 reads CASSIDGGWDQPQHF. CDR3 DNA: TGTGCCAGTAGTATAGATGGCGGATGGGATCAGCCCCAGCATTTT.

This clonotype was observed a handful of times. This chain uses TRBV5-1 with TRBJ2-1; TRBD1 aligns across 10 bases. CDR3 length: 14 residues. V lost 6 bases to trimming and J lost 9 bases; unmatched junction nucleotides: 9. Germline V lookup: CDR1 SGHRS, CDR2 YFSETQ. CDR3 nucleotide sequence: TGCGCCAGCAAACCGGGACAGGGGTTTGCTGAGCAGTTCTTC. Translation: CASKPGQGFAEQFF.